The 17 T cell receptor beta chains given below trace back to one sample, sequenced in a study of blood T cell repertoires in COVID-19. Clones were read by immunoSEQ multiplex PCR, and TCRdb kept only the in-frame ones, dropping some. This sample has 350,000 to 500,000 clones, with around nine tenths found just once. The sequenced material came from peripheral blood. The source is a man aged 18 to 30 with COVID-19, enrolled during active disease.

The CDR3 spells CASSWESGDEQFF. The DNA for the CDR3 is TGCGCCAGCAGCTGGGAGAGCGGGGATGAGCAGTTCTTC. The rearrangement uses TRBV5-1 and TRBJ2-1; 7 nucleotides agree with TRBD2. This CDR3 spans 13 amino acids. The V gene's germline CDR1 is SGHRS and CDR2 YFSETQ. The ends lost 3 bases at V and 8 bases at J; junction bases unmatched: 5.

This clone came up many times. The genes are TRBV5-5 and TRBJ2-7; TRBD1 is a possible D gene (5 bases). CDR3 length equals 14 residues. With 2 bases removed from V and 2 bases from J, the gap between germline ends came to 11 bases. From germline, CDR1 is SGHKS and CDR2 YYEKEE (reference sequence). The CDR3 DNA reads TGTGCCAGCAGCTTCGCAGGGCCCACCTACGAGCAGTACTTC. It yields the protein CASSFAGPTYEQYF.

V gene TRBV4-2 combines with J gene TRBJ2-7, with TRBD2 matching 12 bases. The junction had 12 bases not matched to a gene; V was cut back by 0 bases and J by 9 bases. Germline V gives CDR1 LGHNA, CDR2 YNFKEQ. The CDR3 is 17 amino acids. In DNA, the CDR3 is TGTGCCAGCAGCCAAGATTTAAGACTAGCGGGAGCAGGCGTGCAGTACTTC. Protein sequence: CASSQDLRLAGAGVQYF.

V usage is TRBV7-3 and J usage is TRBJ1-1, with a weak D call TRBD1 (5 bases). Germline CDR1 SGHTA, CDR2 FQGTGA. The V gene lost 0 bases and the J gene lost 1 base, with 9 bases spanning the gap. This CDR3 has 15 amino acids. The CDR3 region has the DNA TGTGCCAGCAGCTTAACAGGGGTCTCGAACACTGAAGCTTTCTTT. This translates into CASSLTGVSNTEAFF.

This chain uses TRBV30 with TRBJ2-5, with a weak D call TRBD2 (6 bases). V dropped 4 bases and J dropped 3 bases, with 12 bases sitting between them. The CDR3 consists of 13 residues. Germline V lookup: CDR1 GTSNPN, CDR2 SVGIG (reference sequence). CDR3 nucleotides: TGTGCCTGGATGGGACTGGCGAAAGAGACCCAGTACTTC. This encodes CAWMGLAKETQYF.

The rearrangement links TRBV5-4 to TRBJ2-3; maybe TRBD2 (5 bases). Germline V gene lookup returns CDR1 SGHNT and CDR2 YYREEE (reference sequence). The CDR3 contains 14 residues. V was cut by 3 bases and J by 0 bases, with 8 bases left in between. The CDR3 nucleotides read TGTGCCAGCAGCTATAGCGCCAGCACAGATACGCAGTATTTT. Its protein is CASSYSASTDTQYF.

The CDR3 sequence: CASSLDDRFNQPQHF. CDR3 coding DNA: TGTGCCAGCAGCTTAGATGACAGGTTCAATCAGCCCCAGCATTTT. The chain employs TRBV9 and TRBJ1-5; possible D gene TRBD1, 6 bases. V dropped 4 bases and J dropped 3 bases, with 14 bases sitting between them. The CDR3 runs to 15 residues. Germline values: CDR1 SGDLS, CDR2 YYNGEE.

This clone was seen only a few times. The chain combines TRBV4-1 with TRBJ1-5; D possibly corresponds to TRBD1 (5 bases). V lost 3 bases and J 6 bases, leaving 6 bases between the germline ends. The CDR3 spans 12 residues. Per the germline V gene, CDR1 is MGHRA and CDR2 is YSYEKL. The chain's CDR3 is CASSQGGQPQHF. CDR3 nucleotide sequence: TGCGCCAGCAGCCAGGGGGGTCAGCCCCAGCATTTT.

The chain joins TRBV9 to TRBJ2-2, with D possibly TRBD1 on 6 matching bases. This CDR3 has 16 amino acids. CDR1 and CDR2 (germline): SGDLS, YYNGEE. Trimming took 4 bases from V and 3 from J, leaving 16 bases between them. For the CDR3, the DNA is TGTGCCAGCAGCACCGGGACAAGCTCGTACACCGGGGAGCTGTTTTTT. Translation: CASSTGTSSYTGELFF. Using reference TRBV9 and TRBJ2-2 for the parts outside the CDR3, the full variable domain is DSGVTQTPKHLITATGQRVTLRCSPRSGDLSVYWYQQSLDQGLQFLIQYYNGEERAKGNILERFSAQQFPDLHSELNLSSLELGDSALYFCASSTGTSSYTGELFFGEGSRLTVL.

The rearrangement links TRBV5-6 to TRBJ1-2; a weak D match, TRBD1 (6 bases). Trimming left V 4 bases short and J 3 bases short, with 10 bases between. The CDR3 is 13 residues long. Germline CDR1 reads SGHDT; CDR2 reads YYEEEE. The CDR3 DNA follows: TGTGCCAGCAGCCCCCAGGGGTACTATGGCTACACCTTC. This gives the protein CASSPQGYYGYTF.

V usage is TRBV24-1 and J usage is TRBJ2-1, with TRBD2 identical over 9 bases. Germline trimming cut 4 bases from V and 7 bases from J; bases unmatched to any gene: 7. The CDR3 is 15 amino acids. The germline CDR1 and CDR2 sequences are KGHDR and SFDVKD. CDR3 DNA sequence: TGTGCCACCAGTGAGGCGGGAGGGCCGGGGAATGAGCAGTTCTTC. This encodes CATSEAGGPGNEQFF.

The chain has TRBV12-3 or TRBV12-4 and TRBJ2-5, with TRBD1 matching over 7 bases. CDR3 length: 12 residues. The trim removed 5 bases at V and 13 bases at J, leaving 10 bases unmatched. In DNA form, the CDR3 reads TGTGCCAGCAGTGTATACCGACAGGGTCCGTACTTC. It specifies CASSVYRQGPYF.

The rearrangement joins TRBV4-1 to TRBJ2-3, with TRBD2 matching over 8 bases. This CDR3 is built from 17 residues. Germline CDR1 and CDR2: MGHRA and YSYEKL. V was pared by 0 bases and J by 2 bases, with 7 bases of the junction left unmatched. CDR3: CASSQDMAGGPTDTQYF. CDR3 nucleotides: TGCGCCAGCAGCCAAGATATGGCGGGAGGTCCCACAGATACGCAGTATTTT.

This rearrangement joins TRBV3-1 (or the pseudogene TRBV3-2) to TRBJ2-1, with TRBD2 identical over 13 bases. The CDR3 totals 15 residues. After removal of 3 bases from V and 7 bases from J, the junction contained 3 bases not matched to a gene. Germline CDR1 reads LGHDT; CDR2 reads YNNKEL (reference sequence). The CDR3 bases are TGTGCCAGCAGCCAGACTAGCGGGAGGTGGAATGAGCAGTTCTTC. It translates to CASSQTSGRWNEQFF.

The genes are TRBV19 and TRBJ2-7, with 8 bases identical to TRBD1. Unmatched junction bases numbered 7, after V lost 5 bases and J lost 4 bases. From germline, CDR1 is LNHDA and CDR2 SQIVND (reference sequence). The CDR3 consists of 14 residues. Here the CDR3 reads CASSAGTGKYEQYF. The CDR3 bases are TGTGCCAGTAGTGCGGGGACAGGTAAATACGAGCAGTACTTC.

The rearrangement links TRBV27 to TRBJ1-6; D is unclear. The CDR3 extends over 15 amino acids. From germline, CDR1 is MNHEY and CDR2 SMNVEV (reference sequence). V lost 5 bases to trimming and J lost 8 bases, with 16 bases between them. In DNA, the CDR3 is TGTGCCAGCAGTCGCTACTTCAGCGGAGATTCACCCCTCCACTTT. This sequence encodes CASSRYFSGDSPLHF.

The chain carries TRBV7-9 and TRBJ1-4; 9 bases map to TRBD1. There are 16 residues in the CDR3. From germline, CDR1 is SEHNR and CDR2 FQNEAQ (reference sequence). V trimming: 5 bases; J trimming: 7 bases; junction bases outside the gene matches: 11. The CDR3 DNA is TGTGCCAGCAGCGGGAATGGGACAGGGCGGGGTGAAAAACTGTTTTTT. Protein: CASSGNGTGRGEKLFF.